The 28 T cell receptor beta chains below were found in one sample sequenced in a study of cytomegalovirus exposure and HLA in healthy donors. PCR involved 60 Vbeta and 13 Jbeta primers. TCRdb keeps only in-frame clones here, not all; method: immunoSEQ multiplex PCR. The sample gives around 100,000 clones, approximately 70% of which show up once; more than 4.5% is in the top ten. What was sequenced was PBMCs. Receptors originate from a woman under 30 in good health and CMV-seropositive.

J is TRBJ2-2 and V is TRBV5-1; TRBD2 aligns across 8 bases. Germline-derived CDR1 and CDR2 are SGHRS and YFSETQ. With V trimmed by 2 bases and J by 0 bases, 6 bases remained unmatched. CDR3 length equals 17 residues. The CDR3 nucleotides read TGCGCCAGCAGCTTACTAGCGGCTTATGCGAACACCGGGGAGCTGTTTTTT. It specifies CASSLLAAYANTGELFF.

V gene TRBV2 combines with J gene TRBJ2-2; 8 positions match TRBD1. Germline lookup yields CDR1 SNHLY and CDR2 FYNNEI. The CDR3 length is 12 residues. The junction had 1 base not matched to a gene; V was cut back by 5 bases and J by 8 bases. CDR3 bases: TGTGCCAGCAGTCAGGGGGCTGGGGAGCTGTTTTTT. Amino acid sequence: CASSQGAGELFF.

The chain is built from TRBV10-3 and TRBJ2-5, with 9 bases aligning to TRBD1. The CDR3 spans 15 residues. Per the germline V gene, CDR1 is ENHRY and CDR2 is SYGVKD. Trimming took 6 bases from V and 3 from J; bases not matched to a gene: 8. This chain's CDR3 is CAISVAGTGKETQYF. Here the CDR3 DNA reads TGTGCCATCAGCGTCGCCGGGACAGGGAAAGAGACCCAGTACTTC.

This clone was found once. This chain links TRBV27 with TRBJ2-7, with D perhaps TRBD2 (5 bases). The V and J ends lost 5 bases and 2 bases respectively, with 10 bases between them. This CDR3 region has 13 residues. CDR1 is MNHEY and CDR2 is SMNVEV in the germline V gene (reference sequence). CDR3 coding DNA: TGTGCCAGCAGTGGTCGGGGTACCTACGAGCAGTACTTC. It yields the protein CASSGRGTYEQYF.

V and J are TRBV27 and TRBJ2-7, with 11 nucleotides matching TRBD1. The CDR3 consists of 15 residues. The V segment lost 7 bases and the J segment 1 base; nucleotides outside the gene matches: 6. The germline CDR1 and CDR2 sequences are MNHEY and SMNVEV (reference sequence). Here the CDR3 reads CASKGDRGRSYEQYF. Written as DNA, the CDR3 is TGTGCCAGCAAGGGGGACAGGGGGAGGTCCTACGAGCAGTACTTC.

The chain recombines TRBV27 with TRBJ1-1; 7 positions agree with TRBD1. The CDR3 consists of 13 residues. With 7 bases clipped from V and 0 bases from J, the junction kept 2 bases outside the gene matches. Looked up from germline, CDR1 is MNHEY and CDR2 is SMNVEV (reference sequence). The CDR3 coding sequence is TGTGCCAGCACCAGGGGGGTGAACACTGAAGCTTTCTTT. Translation: CASTRGVNTEAFF.

This clone was recorded a few times. Other DNA sequences in the same sample also yield this CDR3. V gene TRBV5-6 combines with J gene TRBJ1-5; TRBD1 aligns across 8 bases. Germline V gives CDR1 SGHDT, CDR2 YYEEEE. CDR3 length equals 14 residues. J lost 7 bases, V lost 4 bases, and 7 bases had no gene match. CDR3 loop: CASSRGQGGQPQHF. CDR3 bases: TGTGCCAGCAGCAGAGGACAGGGAGGCCAGCCCCAGCATTTT.

A few counts support this clone. CDR3 sequence reads: CASSYSSIAEVYEQYF. In DNA, the CDR3 is TGTGCCAGCAGTTACTCGTCGATAGCGGAGGTGTACGAGCAGTACTTC. This chain joins TRBV6-6 and TRBJ2-7; possibly TRBD2 for D (6 bases). V was cut by 0 bases and J by 4 bases, with 16 bases left in between. The CDR3 covers 16 residues. Germline lookup yields CDR1 MNHNY and CDR2 SVGAGI (reference sequence).

The chain employs TRBV2 and TRBJ2-6; unclear D gene. Trimming shortened V by 8 bases and J by 0 bases, and 11 bases separated the two germline ends. Germline assignment: CDR1 SNHLY and CDR2 FYNNEI. The CDR3 covers 15 residues. CDR3 residues: CASGRLNSGANVLTF. Here the CDR3 DNA reads TGTGCCAGCGGCCGACTTAACTCTGGGGCCAACGTCCTGACTTTC. Looking up the rest from reference TRBV2 and TRBJ2-6 gives the full variable domain: EPEVTQTPSHQVTQMGQEVILRCVPISNHLYFYWYRQILGQKVEFLVSFYNNEISEKSEIFDDQFSVERPDGSNFTLKIRSTKLEDSAMYFCASGRLNSGANVLTFGAGSRLTVL.

V and J are TRBV19 and TRBJ1-4; D ambiguous. Germline V lookup: CDR1 LNHDA, CDR2 SQIVND (reference sequence). CDR3 length: 12 residues. V lost 4 bases, J lost 13 bases, and 13 bases lay in between. The CDR3, as DNA: TGTGCCAGTAGTAGCGGTGGTTTCATACTGTTTTTT. Residues: CASSSGGFILFF.

The rearrangement uses TRBV5-1 and TRBJ2-7; possible D gene TRBD1, 7 bases. V lost 3 bases to trimming and J lost 0 bases, with 10 bases between them. The germline CDR1 and CDR2 sequences are SGHRS and YFSETQ. This CDR3 region has 14 residues. CDR3 protein: CASSWRDSSYEQYF. The CDR3 region has the DNA TGCGCCAGCAGCTGGAGGGACAGCTCCTACGAGCAGTACTTC.

Concerning this clone itself: At one end the junction does not follow the germline gene, possibly because of a read error. The gene calls are TRBV4-1 and TRBJ2-1, with 8 bases lining up with TRBD2. CDR1 is MGHRA, CDR2 YSYEKL, per germline. The CDR3 runs to 15 residues. CDR3 sequence reads: CASSQAGDPYNEQFF. DNA of the CDR3: TGCGCCAGCAGTCAAGCGGGGGACCCTTACAATGAGCAGTTCTTC.

The rearrangement joins TRBV20-1 to TRBJ2-5; TRBD2 agrees at 7 bases. CDR3 length: 11 residues. V lost 5 bases to trimming and J lost 3 bases; unmatched junction nucleotides: 0. The germline CDR1 and CDR2 sequences are DFQATT and SNEGSKA (reference sequence). CDR3 in amino acids: CSALAEETQYF. For the CDR3, the DNA is TGCAGTGCTCTAGCGGAAGAGACCCAGTACTTC.

In this sample, this clone turned up a few times. The V call is TRBV7-2, the J call TRBJ2-3; 10 nucleotides line up with TRBD2. Germline CDR1 reads SGHTA; CDR2 reads FQGNSA. The CDR3 contains 15 residues. J was trimmed by 3 bases and V by 3 bases; bases with no gene match: 3. The CDR3, as DNA: TGTGCCAGCAGCTTGGGGACTAGCGAAACAGATACGCAGTATTTT. It specifies CASSLGTSETDTQYF.

The V gene is TRBV10-3, the J gene TRBJ2-7; D is tentatively TRBD1 or TRBD2 (7 bases each). The germline gives CDR1 ENHRY, CDR2 SYGVKD. Trimming removed 10 bases from V and 3 bases from J, with 16 bases in between. The length of the CDR3 is 13 residues. The DNA for the CDR3 is TGTGCCACCAGGGGGGGTACGGACTACGAGCAGTACTTC. This sequence encodes CATRGGTDYEQYF.

The rearrangement links TRBV9 to TRBJ2-3, with a possible D match to TRBD2 (5 bases). CDR1 and CDR2 from the germline V gene are SGDLS and YYNGEE. The V end lost 0 bases, the J end lost 4 bases, and 9 bases lay between the germline ends. CDR3 size: 14 residues. CDR3 coding DNA: TGTGCCAGCAGCGTAGCCGGGATCTCAGATACGCAGTATTTT. Protein sequence: CASSVAGISDTQYF.

This clone has just a few counts. This chain uses TRBV29-1 with TRBJ2-5, with a weak D call TRBD2 (6 bases). Trimming removed 3 bases at V and 4 bases at J, with 9 bases between. The germline CDR1 and CDR2 sequences are SQVTM and ANQGSEA. The CDR3 is made up of 12 amino acids. The CDR3 DNA follows: TGCAGCGTTGATTCGCGGGGAGAGACCCAGTACTTC. It yields the protein CSVDSRGETQYF.

The chain employs TRBV28 and TRBJ1-4; maybe TRBD1 (5 bases). Trimming pared 6 bases from V and 2 bases from J, leaving 19 bases between. Germline CDR1 MDHEN, CDR2 SYDVKM. The CDR3 is 17 amino acids. The CDR3 is CASSPPHRGLTNEKLFF. Written as DNA, the CDR3 is TGTGCCAGCAGCCCTCCCCACCGGGGACTGACTAATGAAAAACTGTTTTTT.

This chain connects TRBV5-1 to TRBJ1-2; D gene unclear. This CDR3 comprises 12 residues. V lost 1 base and J lost 3, with 4 bases in between. Germline V CDR1 and CDR2: SGHRS, YFSETQ. The CDR3 nucleotides read TGCGCCAGCAGCTTGACAGACTATGGCTACACCTTC. Amino acids: CASSLTDYGYTF.

V is TRBV6-5 and J is TRBJ1-1; D uncertain. The CDR3 spans 12 residues. Germline CDR1 MNHEY, CDR2 SVGAGI. Trimming left V 10 bases short and J 4 bases short, with 13 bases between. CDR3 DNA sequence: TGTGCCACCGCGACTCGGAGCACTGAAGCTTTCTTT. This encodes CATATRSTEAFF.

The V call is TRBV10-3, the J call TRBJ1-2; the D is unclear. This CDR3 is built from 14 residues. The germline gives CDR1 ENHRY, CDR2 SYGVKD. V shed 0 bases and J shed 0 bases, with 5 bases lying between them. This chain's CDR3 is CAISESGANYGYTF. CDR3 coding DNA: TGTGCCATCAGTGAGTCTGGAGCTAACTATGGCTACACCTTC.

The rearrangement joins TRBV18 to TRBJ2-1; 7 bases line up with TRBD2. After removal of 3 bases from V and 5 bases from J, the junction contained 7 bases not matched to a gene. Germline CDR1 is KGHSH and CDR2 is LQKENI. The CDR3 runs 15 residues. For the CDR3, the DNA is TGTGCCAGCTCACCCGGGACTATTGGCCACAATGAGCAGTTCTTC. Translating gives CASSPGTIGHNEQFF.

This sequence joins TRBV7-9 and TRBJ1-4; D is undetermined. The germline CDR1 and CDR2 sequences are SEHNR and FQNEAQ (reference sequence). The CDR3 loop spans 14 amino acids. Trimming removed 3 bases from V and 0 bases from J, with 5 bases in between. DNA for the CDR3: TGTGCCAGCAGCTTCGGGACAACTAATGAAAAACTGTTTTTT. Translation: CASSFGTTNEKLFF.

The CDR3 DNA reads as TGTGCCAGCTCACCTCGGGGGTACATGAACACTGAAGCTTTCTTT. Encoded protein: CASSPRGYMNTEAFF. V is TRBV18 and J is TRBJ1-1; D is perhaps TRBD1 (5 bases). The germline V and J ends were trimmed by 3 bases and 0 bases, with 11 bases remaining between them. Germline CDR1 and CDR2: KGHSH and LQKENI. The CDR3 contains 15 residues.

The chain couples TRBV5-1 to TRBJ1-4; D is uncertain. CDR1 and CDR2 from the germline V gene are SGHRS and YFSETQ. V gave up 7 bases and J gave up 4 bases, with 5 bases separating them. The CDR3 is 11 residues long. CDR3: CASRLNEKLFF. The CDR3 bases are TGCGCCAGCCGACTTAATGAAAAACTGTTTTTT.

This clone appeared a single time. The J gene is TRBJ2-7, the V gene TRBV11-2; D possibly corresponds to TRBD1 (7 bases). The V end was cut by 5 bases, the J end by 2 bases, with 16 bases between. Germline values: CDR1 SGHAT, CDR2 FQNNGV. CDR3 length: 15 amino acids. The CDR3 sequence: CASSRDDREAYEQYF. In DNA form, the CDR3 reads TGTGCCAGCAGCCGAGATGACAGGGAGGCCTACGAGCAGTACTTC.

The V and J genes are TRBV13 and TRBJ2-7; 8 nucleotides align to TRBD2. CDR3 length: 15 residues. Trimming took 5 bases from V and 0 from J; bases not matched to a gene: 6. Germline values: CDR1 PRHDT, CDR2 FYEKMQ (reference sequence). In DNA, the CDR3 is TGTGCCAGCAGCCATACTAGCGGTTACTCCTACGAGCAGTACTTC. Its translation: CASSHTSGYSYEQYF.

The sample holds a few counts of this clone. The chain links TRBV30 to TRBJ2-3; TRBD2 matches at 13 bases. Germline CDR1 is GTSNPN and CDR2 is SVGIG (reference sequence). V lost 3 bases, J lost 5 bases, and 5 bases stayed unmatched. The CDR3 has 15 residues. In nucleotides, the CDR3 is TGTGCCTGGAGACCGGGACTAGCGGGATTAGATACGCAGTATTTT. This translates into CAWRPGLAGLDTQYF.